This T cell receptor (beta chain) was identified in a study of blood T cell repertoires in COVID-19. Looking at the study overall: T cells, B-cell-depleted T cells, or PBMCs supplied cDNA or gDNA.

In the authors' methods: Amplifying reference gene primers gave estimates of nucleated cell counts. Data came from immunoSEQ multiplex PCR; TCRdb stores just in-frame clones and leaves some out. V and J calls and clone size come straight from that table; D and trimming were deduced from the DNA. The table includes roughly 250,000 clones, around four fifths detected once. The sequenced sample consisted of peripheral blood. The clonotype comes from a woman in her thirties or forties with active or convalescent COVID-19.

For the CDR3, the DNA is TGTGCCAGCAGCTTAGGAAGGAGCAGGGTCTTGTCCTATGGCTACACCTTC. It specifies CASSLGRSRVLSYGYTF. The V gene is TRBV11-2, the J gene TRBJ1-2; tentatively, D is TRBD1 (5 bases). CDR1 and CDR2 from the germline V gene are SGHAT and FQNNGV. With 1 base removed from V and 4 bases from J, the gap between germline ends came to 19 bases. This CDR3 comprises 17 residues.